The T cell receptor beta chain under discussion was sequenced for a study of blood T cell repertoires in COVID-19. V shed 5 bases, J shed 5 bases, and the junction held 5 bases outside the gene matches. The CDR3 is 13 residues long. Germline V gives CDR1 MNHEY, CDR2 SVGAGI. TCRdb's copy holds only in-frame clones and misses some; the assay was immunoSEQ multiplex PCR. The sample records roughly 240,000 clones, roughly 82% being singletons. Sequencing was carried out using peripheral blood. The chain combines TRBV6-5 with TRBJ1-1; 7 nucleotides line up with TRBD1. The receptor was isolated from an older woman with acute or convalescent COVID-19. The CDR3 spells CASSMTGRTEAFF. The DNA for the CDR3 is TGTGCCAGCAGTATGACAGGGAGGACTGAAGCTTTCTTT.